Sequencing of this TCR beta chain was carried out in a study of tissue T cells after allogeneic stem cell transplantation. Study-wide results and limits: Tissue-detected TCR repertoire was only partly captured by blood and spleen T cells. The patient cohort was small and clinically heterogeneous, with limited sampling depth. Few T cell clones were shared across patients, but motif clusters showed tissue-specific shared signatures.

Time point defined: mouse harvest day 14 after allogeneic transplant. Tail vein injection delivered 10^7 T-cell-depleted bone marrow cells and 10^6 splenic CD5+ T cells. CDR1 is KGHTA and CDR2 is FQNQQP in the germline V gene. CDR3 size: 14 residues. In its sample, this clone was seen a few times. Its target is not known. The germline and genes are mouse ones. The read ends 1 residue early relative to the CDR3; the germline J gene fills the gap. Libraries were prepared by immunoSEQ multiplex PCR; TCRdb keeps only in-frame clonotypes and omits some of them. The sample gives over 3,500 clones, more than 45% of which show up once; under 40% is in the top ten.

The source material was lymph node tissue. V usage is TRBV23 and J usage is TRBJ2-7; the table calls TRBD2, which could not be checked here. The receptor comes from a female BALB/c mouse given C57BL/6 T cells with graft-versus-host disease after an allogeneic hematopoietic cell transplant. The CDR3 sequence: CSSSHPGGAFEQYF. The CDR3 bases that were read are TGCTCCAGCAGTCATCCTGGGGGGGCCTTTGAACAGTAC.